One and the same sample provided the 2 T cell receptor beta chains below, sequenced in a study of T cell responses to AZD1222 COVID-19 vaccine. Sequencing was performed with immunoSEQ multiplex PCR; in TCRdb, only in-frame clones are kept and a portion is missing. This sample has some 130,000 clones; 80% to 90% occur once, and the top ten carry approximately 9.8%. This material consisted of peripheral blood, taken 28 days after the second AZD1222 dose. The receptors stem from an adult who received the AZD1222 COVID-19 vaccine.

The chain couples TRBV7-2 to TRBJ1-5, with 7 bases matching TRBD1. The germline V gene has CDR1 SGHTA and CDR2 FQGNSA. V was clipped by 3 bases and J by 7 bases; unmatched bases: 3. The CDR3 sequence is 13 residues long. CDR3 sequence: CASSFDRAQPQHF. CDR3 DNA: TGTGCCAGCAGCTTCGACAGGGCCCAGCCCCAGCATTTT.

The CDR3 DNA follows: TGTGCCAGCAGCCGTCCCGGGACGGTGCCAGATACGCAGTATTTT. This sequence encodes CASSRPGTVPDTQYF. The rearrangement joins TRBV9 to TRBJ2-3; either TRBD1 or TRBD2 may supply D (5 bases each). In germline, CDR1 is SGDLS, CDR2 YYNGEE. The CDR3 runs 15 residues. The V and J ends lost 4 bases and 4 bases respectively, with 16 bases between them.